This paragraph covers one T cell receptor (beta chain) sequence. Its specificity is unknown. Template-switching 5'RACE yielded the TCR cDNA; a universal primer site and UMIs were added in the process. MiXCR was run by TCRdb on the 5' RACE reads, yielding one entry per CDR3 protein. The sample consists of under 600,000 distinct CDR3 sequences, approximately 15% of them appearing once. Per the germline V gene, CDR1 is LGHNA and CDR2 is YSLEER. The length of the CDR3 is 14 residues. V was trimmed by 3 bases and J by 2 bases, leaving 7 bases between them. The source of the sample is a study of T cells after yellow fever vaccination. About the study: SMART-Seq v4 Ultra Low Input handled preparation of low-cell-number fractions. Study-wide points: Of the clonotypes, a small share occurred in both CD4 and CD8 compartments. Weaker overall, the secondary response nonetheless peaked faster (day 5 versus 15).

The genes are TRBV4-3 and TRBJ2-2; D is perhaps TRBD1 or TRBD2 (5 bases each). Specimen: PBMCs, collected on the day of the yellow fever booster vaccination. The TCR was taken from a man aged 25-45 years who received the YFV17D yellow fever vaccine. The CDR3 bases are TGCGCCAGCAGCCAGGGGGAAAACACCGGGGAGCTGTTTTTT. Amino acids: CASSQGENTGELFF.